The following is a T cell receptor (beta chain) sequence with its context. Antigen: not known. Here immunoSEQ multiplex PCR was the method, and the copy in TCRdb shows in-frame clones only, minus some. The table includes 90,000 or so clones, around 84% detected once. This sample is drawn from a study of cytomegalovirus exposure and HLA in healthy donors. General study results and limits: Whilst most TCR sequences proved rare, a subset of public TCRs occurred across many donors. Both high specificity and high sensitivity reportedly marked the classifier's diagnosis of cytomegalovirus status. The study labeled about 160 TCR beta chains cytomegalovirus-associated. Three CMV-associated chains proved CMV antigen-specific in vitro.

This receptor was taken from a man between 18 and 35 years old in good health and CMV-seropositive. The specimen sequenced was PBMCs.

The DNA of the CDR3 is TGTGCCAGCAAAGGGTGGGAGGGCCCCGTGTGGGATACGCAGTATTTT. It encodes CASKGWEGPVWDTQYF. This chain uses TRBV2 with TRBJ2-3; 7 nucleotides line up with TRBD2. The ends lost 7 bases at V and 6 bases at J; junction bases unmatched: 16. This CDR3 has 16 residues. Germline V gives CDR1 SNHLY, CDR2 FYNNEI.